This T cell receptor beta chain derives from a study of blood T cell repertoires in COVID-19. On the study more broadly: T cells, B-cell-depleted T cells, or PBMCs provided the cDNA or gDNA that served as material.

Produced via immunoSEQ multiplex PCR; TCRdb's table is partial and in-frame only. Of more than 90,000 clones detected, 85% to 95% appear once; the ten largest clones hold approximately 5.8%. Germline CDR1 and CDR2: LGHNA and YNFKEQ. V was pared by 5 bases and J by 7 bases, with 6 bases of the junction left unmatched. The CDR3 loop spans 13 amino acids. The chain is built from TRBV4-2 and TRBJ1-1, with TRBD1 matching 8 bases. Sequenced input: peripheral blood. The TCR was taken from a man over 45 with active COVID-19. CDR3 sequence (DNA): TGTGCCAGCAGCACAGGGGGTTTGGTTGAAGCTTTCTTT. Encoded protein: CASSTGGLVEAFF.